This TCR beta chain was sequenced in a study of shared clonotypes between healthy human individuals. Study-wide background: Every donor yielded three CD4 naive, three CD4 memory, two CD8 naive and one CD8 memory plate. Whole-study findings and limits: The donor pool, a small one, limited the genetic and exposure-history diversity represented.

CDR1 and CDR2 (germline): LNHDA, SQIVND (reference sequence). Trimming removed 10 bases from V and 3 bases from J; junction bases left unmatched: 9. The CDR3 has 13 residues. Profiled with immunoSEQ multiplex PCR; TCRdb holds only in-frame clones, not every one. The sample shows around 2,100,000 clones, 85% to 95% of them seen only once. This clone was detected once. Its target is not known. As defined, naive CD8 cells were CD45RO-negative and positively selected for CCR7, with terminally differentiated effector memory CD45RA+ cells excluded. Sequences were obtained from naive CD8+ T cells sorted from blood. J is TRBJ2-7 and V is TRBV19, with 7 bases aligning to TRBD2. This clonotype originated in a man between 18 and 35 years old in good health. The CDR3 region is CATAAGWDYEQYF. As DNA, the CDR3 is TGTGCCACCGCAGCGGGGTGGGACTACGAGCAGTACTTC.